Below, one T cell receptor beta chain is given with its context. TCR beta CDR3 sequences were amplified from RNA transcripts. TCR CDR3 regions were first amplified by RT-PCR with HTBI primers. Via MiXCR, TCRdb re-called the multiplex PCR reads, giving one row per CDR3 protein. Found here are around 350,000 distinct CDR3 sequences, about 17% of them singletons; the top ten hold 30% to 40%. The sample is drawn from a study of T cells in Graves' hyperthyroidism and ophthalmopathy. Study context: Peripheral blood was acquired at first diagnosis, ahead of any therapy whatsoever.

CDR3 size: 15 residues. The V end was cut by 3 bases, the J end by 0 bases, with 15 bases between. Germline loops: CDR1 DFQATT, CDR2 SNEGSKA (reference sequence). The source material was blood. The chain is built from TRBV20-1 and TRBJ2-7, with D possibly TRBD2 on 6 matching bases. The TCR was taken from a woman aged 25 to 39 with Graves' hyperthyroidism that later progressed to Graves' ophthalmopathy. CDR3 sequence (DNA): TGCAGTGCTAGCTTTGCGGGGACCAGCTCCTACGAGCAGTACTTC. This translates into CSASFAGTSSYEQYF.